The clone carrying this TCR beta chain was picked up many times. V was clipped by 2 bases and J by 2 bases; unmatched bases: 4. This CDR3 contains 15 residues. The germline gives CDR1 SGHVS, CDR2 FQNEAQ. These data belong to a study of shared clonotypes between healthy human individuals. The study ran the assay at deep level. As originally analysed: Quality scores were absent from the junction-only immunoSEQ sequences, so filtering differed. Using immunoSEQ multiplex PCR, the repertoire was profiled, and TCRdb retains in-frame clones only, with some absent. V and J calls plus clone size are reproduced from that table; the DNA served to infer D and trimming. The sample yields about a million clones, roughly 80% seen once.

This chain links TRBV7-8 with TRBJ2-7, with TRBD2 identical over 9 bases. The receptor was isolated from a young man in good health. Some clones in this sample may be carry-over from other donors' samples. What was sequenced was memory CD4+ T cells from PBMCs. Subset defined: CD45RA-negative fraction. CDR3 sequence (DNA): TGTGCCAGCAGCTTAAGGTCTAGCGGGACCTACGAGCAGTACTTC. Its protein is CASSLRSSGTYEQYF.